This section outlines one T cell receptor beta chain sequence together with its context. CDR1 is MNHEY, CDR2 SVGAGI, per germline. V was shortened by 2 bases and J by 5 bases, with 13 bases between the two germline ends. The CDR3 is 14 amino acids. The data were obtained in a study of blood T cell repertoires in COVID-19. Sequencing used immunoSEQ multiplex PCR; TCRdb keeps in-frame clones, though not all of them. The table has roughly 190,000 clones, roughly 89% seen once. The TCR sequence derives from a woman in her twenties or thirties who had been exposed to COVID-19. The specimen was PBMCs or T cells enriched from blood (not recorded which). The J gene is TRBJ2-7, the V gene TRBV6-5; D is unclear. Here the CDR3 DNA reads TGTGCCAGCAGTTACGGGCCCTCCGTCGACGAGCAGTACTTC. Protein: CASSYGPSVDEQYF.